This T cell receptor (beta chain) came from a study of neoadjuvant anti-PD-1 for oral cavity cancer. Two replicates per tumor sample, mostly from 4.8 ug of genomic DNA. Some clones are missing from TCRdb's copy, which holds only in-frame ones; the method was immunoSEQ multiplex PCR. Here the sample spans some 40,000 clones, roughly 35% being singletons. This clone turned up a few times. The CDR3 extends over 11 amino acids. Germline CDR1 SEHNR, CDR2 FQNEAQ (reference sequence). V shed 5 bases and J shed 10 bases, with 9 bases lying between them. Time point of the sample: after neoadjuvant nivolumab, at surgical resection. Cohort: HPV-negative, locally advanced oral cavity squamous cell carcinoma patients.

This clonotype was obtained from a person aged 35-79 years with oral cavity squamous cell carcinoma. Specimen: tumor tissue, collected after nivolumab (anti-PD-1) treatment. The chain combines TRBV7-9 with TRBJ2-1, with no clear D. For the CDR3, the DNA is TGTGCCAGCAGCCCTTACAGCGAGCAGTTCTTC. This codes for CASSPYSEQFF.